These 26 T cell receptor beta chains share one sample of origin, sequenced in a study of blood T cells in healthy people across ages. Then a second PCR, running roughly 6 to 11 cycles, was carried out with a sample-barcoded 5' primer and a J-beta primer mix. TCRdb re-called the 5' RACE reads with MiXCR, one entry per CDR3 protein. Among 800,000 to 950,000 distinct CDR3 sequences, about 27% were seen once, and the ten largest hold about a tenth. These records were also assigned to another study, of T cells of mothers and their children.

Sequencing used blood. The receptors come from a woman aged 40 to 50 in good health.

This clonotype was seen a handful of times. This sequence joins TRBV7-2 and TRBJ2-5; 12 nucleotides agree with TRBD2. V lost 4 bases and J lost 1; bases outside the gene matches: 4. Germline CDR1 and CDR2: SGHTA and FQGNSA. The CDR3 has 16 amino acids. The CDR3 protein is CASSYQLAGGQETQYF. DNA for the CDR3: TGTGCCAGCAGCTATCAACTAGCGGGGGGCCAAGAGACCCAGTACTTC.

This clonotype was seen many times. The chain employs TRBV5-4 and TRBJ2-7; 7 nucleotides agree with TRBD1. Germline trimming cut 5 bases from V and 7 bases from J; bases unmatched to any gene: 12. Germline V gene sequence: CDR1 SGHNT, CDR2 YYREEE (reference sequence). This CDR3 contains 14 residues. The DNA for the CDR3 is TGTGCCAGCAGACCCGACAGGGCCCTGGGGGAGCAGTACTTC. Protein sequence: CASRPDRALGEQYF.

With regard to this clonotype: This may be a read error, as it is one base from a much larger clone. The J gene is TRBJ2-7, the V gene TRBV27, with D hard to call. V was shortened by 2 bases and J by 6 bases, with 11 bases between the two germline ends. Germline values: CDR1 MNHEY, CDR2 SMNVEV (reference sequence). The CDR3 is made up of 13 amino acids. Here the CDR3 DNA reads TGTGCCAGCAGTTTAAGTGTAGCCTCCGAGCAGTACTTC. This sequence encodes CASSLSVASEQYF.

The CDR3 DNA reads as TGCAGCGTATTAGCCCAAACAGGGGGCGGCGGCTACACCTTC. Its protein is CSVLAQTGGGGYTF. The V and J genes are TRBV29-1 and TRBJ1-2; TRBD1 aligns across 9 bases. CDR1 is SQVTM and CDR2 is ANQGSEA in the germline V gene. The CDR3 spans 14 residues. The V and J ends lost 6 bases and 8 bases, in that order; junction bases with no gene match: 13.

This chain uses TRBV7-2 with TRBJ2-3; D is uncertain. In germline, CDR1 is SGHTA, CDR2 FQGNSA. The germline V and J ends were trimmed by 5 bases and 4 bases, with 10 bases remaining between them. This CDR3 has 13 amino acids. The CDR3 here is CTSSLVLADTQYF. The CDR3 DNA follows: TGTACCAGCAGCCTGGTTTTGGCAGATACGCAGTATTTT. Full variable domain (remainder filled in from reference TRBV7-2 and TRBJ2-3): GAGVSQSPSNKVTEKGKDVELRCDPISGHTALYWYRQSLGQGLEFLIYFQGNSAPDKSGLPSDRFSAERTGGSVSTLTIQRTQQEDSAVYLCTSSLVLADTQYFGPGTRLTVL.

For this clonotype: A read error may account for a junction end that differs from germline. The rearrangement uses TRBV14 and TRBJ1-1; possible D gene TRBD1, 5 bases. The CDR3 runs 13 residues. The V gene's germline CDR1 is SGHDN and CDR2 FVKESK. This CDR3 reads CASSQVSREEVFF. In DNA form, the CDR3 reads TGTGCCAGCAGCCAAGTAAGCAGGGAGGAAGTTTTCTTT. The full variable domain, with the rest looked up from reference TRBV14 and TRBJ1-1, is EAGVTQFPSHSVIEKGQTVTLRCDPISGHDNLYWYRRVMGKEIKFLLHFVKESKQDESGMPNNRFLAERTGGTYSTLKVQPAELEDSGVYFCASSQVSREEVFFGQGTRLTVV.

J is TRBJ2-2 and V is TRBV30; 7 bases map to TRBD1. After removal of 2 bases from V and 8 bases from J, the junction contained 5 bases not matched to a gene. Germline CDR1 and CDR2: GTSNPN and SVGIG (reference sequence). The CDR3 sequence is 13 residues long. Here the CDR3 reads CAWSLTGKGELFF. CDR3 nucleotides: TGTGCCTGGAGTTTGACAGGGAAGGGGGAGCTGTTTTTT.

V and J are TRBV4-1 and TRBJ1-5; TRBD1 might be the D (5 bases). CDR1 is MGHRA, CDR2 YSYEKL, per germline. The CDR3 has 17 amino acids. V lost 1 base, J lost 6 bases, and 19 bases lay in between. CDR3 loop: CASSQGPSGKVGQPQHF. The CDR3 DNA reads TGCGCCAGCAGCCAAGGGCCCTCAGGGAAAGTAGGTCAGCCCCAGCATTTT.

The chain joins TRBV28 to TRBJ2-1; D remains ambiguous. The CDR3 is 15 amino acids. Germline CDR1 is MDHEN and CDR2 is SYDVKM. V lost 4 bases and J 8 bases, leaving 18 bases between the germline ends. The CDR3 nucleotides are TGTGCCAGCAGTTCAGGCGACTCCGCCGGATATGAGCAGTTCTTC. Translation gives CASSSGDSAGYEQFF.

The table lists this clonotype with many counts. The rearrangement links TRBV20-1 to TRBJ2-1, with 7 bases matching TRBD1. The CDR3 sequence is 14 residues long. Per germline, CDR1 DFQATT and CDR2 SNEGSKA (reference sequence). Trimming removed 5 bases from V and 9 bases from J; junction bases left unmatched: 13. CDR3 bases: TGCAGTGCTGGAAACCCAGGGGCAGGGGGTGAGCAGTTCTTC. This translates into CSAGNPGAGGEQFF.

The V gene is TRBV30, the J gene TRBJ2-3; TRBD2 agrees at 13 bases. J lost 9 bases, V lost 1 base, and 13 bases had no gene match. The V gene's germline CDR1 is GTSNPN and CDR2 SVGIG (reference sequence). The CDR3 is 17 amino acids. CDR3 region: CAWSGTLLAGGLQTQYF. The CDR3 DNA follows: TGTGCCTGGAGTGGAACGTTACTAGCGGGGGGGCTCCAGACGCAGTATTTT.

This clonotype has more than one count but fewer than ten. V and J are TRBV7-6 and TRBJ2-7, with D possibly being TRBD2 (5 bases). The germline CDR1 and CDR2 sequences are SGHVS and FNYEAQ. The length of the CDR3 is 14 residues. With 5 bases removed from V and 5 bases from J, the gap between germline ends came to 16 bases. This CDR3 reads CASSPMMIGDEQYF. In DNA, the CDR3 is TGTGCCAGCAGCCCCATGATGATCGGGGACGAGCAGTACTTC.

The chain links TRBV5-1 to TRBJ2-1; 10 positions match TRBD1. CDR3 length: 13 amino acids. Germline CDR1 reads SGHRS; CDR2 reads YFSETQ. The V and J ends lost 6 bases and 7 bases, in that order; junction bases with no gene match: 4. The CDR3 sequence is CASTRTGGNEQFF. CDR3 in DNA: TGCGCCAGCACCCGGACAGGGGGGAATGAGCAGTTCTTC.

This clonotype was recorded a few times. The CDR3 protein is CASSLASVAGGLETQYF. CDR3 nucleotides: TGCGCCAGCAGCTTGGCCTCGGTAGCGGGGGGCTTAGAGACCCAGTACTTC. This chain links TRBV5-1 with TRBJ2-5; the match to TRBD2 covers 10 bases. Losses at the gene ends were 0 bases for V and 4 bases for J; bases not matched to a gene: 9. In germline, CDR1 is SGHRS, CDR2 YFSETQ. This CDR3 region has 17 residues. Full variable domain (rest looked up from reference TRBV5-1 and TRBJ2-5): KAGVTQTPRYLIKTRGQQVTLSCSPISGHRSVSWYQQTPGQGLQFLFEYFSETQRNKGNFPGRFSGRQFSNSRSEMNVSTLELGDSALYLCASSLASVAGGLETQYFGPGTRLLVL.

This clonotype was seen a single time. The junction departs from germline at one end; a sequencing error may be responsible. This chain connects TRBV7-2 to TRBJ1-4; 9 bases align to TRBD1. The germline V gene has CDR1 SGHTA and CDR2 FQGNSA. The CDR3 is 18 amino acids. The DNA of the CDR3 is TGTGCCAGCAGCGAAGAACAGGGGGCCTACCCAACTAATGAAAAACGGTTTTTT. Its protein is CASSEEQGAYPTNEKRFF.

This clonotype was observed a few times. The chain carries TRBV27 and TRBJ2-2; D is undetermined. CDR3 length: 15 residues. Trimming took off 0 bases at V and 4 bases at J, with 9 bases between the two ends. CDR1 MNHEY and CDR2 SMNVEV come from the germline V gene (reference sequence). The CDR3 region has the DNA TGTGCCAGCAGTTTATCTGTAACGGGCACCGGGGAGCTGTTTTTT. Protein sequence: CASSLSVTGTGELFF.

This clonotype was seen ten or more times. The rearrangement uses TRBV4-3 and TRBJ1-2; TRBD1 matches 8 bases. The CDR3 is 14 amino acids. CDR1 and CDR2 (germline): LGHNA, YSLEER. V trimming: 1 base; J trimming: 8 bases; junction bases outside the gene matches: 6. CDR3 amino acids: CASSQVPDRAGYTF. Here the CDR3 DNA reads TGCGCCAGCAGCCAAGTTCCGGACAGGGCAGGCTACACCTTC.

This clonotype was detected many times. The chain carries TRBV7-9 and TRBJ2-1; 8 nucleotides line up with TRBD1. The CDR3 contains 15 residues. Germline V gene lookup returns CDR1 SEHNR and CDR2 FQNEAQ (reference sequence). V dropped 6 bases and J dropped 5; count of bases not matched to a gene: 9. The CDR3: CASRDGTGRDNEQFF. The CDR3 region has the DNA TGTGCCAGCAGGGACGGGACAGGCAGGGACAATGAGCAGTTCTTC.

As DNA, the CDR3 is TGTGCCAGCAGCCAAGATGAGGGAGGCTACACCTTC. Translating gives CASSQDEGGYTF. The chain links TRBV3-1 to TRBJ1-2; D is ambiguous. The V end lost 0 bases, the J end lost 8 bases, and 7 bases lay between the germline ends. There are 12 residues in the CDR3. In germline, CDR1 is LGHDT, CDR2 YNNKEL (reference sequence).

Turning to this clonotype: Possible read error: a much larger clone is one base away. This chain links TRBV29-1 with TRBJ2-5; no firm D call. With 5 bases removed from V and 2 bases from J, the gap between germline ends came to 9 bases. The germline gives CDR1 SQVTM, CDR2 ANQGSEA. The CDR3 is 12 amino acids. The CDR3 DNA follows: TGCAGCGTTTCGAGTCATCAAGAGACCCAGTACTTC. Translation: CSVSSHQETQYF.

This clonotype was counted only a few times. A much larger clone is a single base away; this may be a read error. The chain uses TRBV6-4 and TRBJ2-5; 7 bases are shared with TRBD2. V was clipped by 6 bases and J by 12 bases; unmatched bases: 10. Germline CDR1 reads MRHNA; CDR2 reads SNTAGT. This CDR3 has 12 amino acids. The CDR3 DNA is TGTGCCAGCAGCCATCCGGGGGGACCGGAGTACTTC. This codes for CASSHPGGPEYF.

This clonotype was seen at least ten times. This chain joins TRBV7-2 and TRBJ1-1, with a tentative D call TRBD1 (5 bases). The CDR3 sequence is 15 residues long. Germline V gives CDR1 SGHTA, CDR2 FQGNSA. Trimming cost V 7 bases and J 6 bases, with 21 bases left between them. CDR3 DNA: TGTGCCAGCACCCGCAGGGCCGCGGAGGGCGCTGAAGCTTTCTTT. This sequence encodes CASTRRAAEGAEAFF.

This clonotype was picked up a small number of times. The chain has TRBV12-3 or TRBV12-4 and TRBJ1-6; 8 nucleotides match TRBD1. The CDR3 length is 13 residues. V trimming: 8 bases; J trimming: 13 bases; junction bases outside the gene matches: 10. The CDR3 here is CASLRDRSFPLHF. The DNA for the CDR3 is TGTGCCAGCCTCAGGGACAGGTCGTTCCCCCTCCACTTT.

This clonotype was found many times. The CDR3 DNA sequence: TGTGCCAGCAGTTTGGGACTAGCGGGTCGGAATGAGCAGTTCTTC. This gives the protein CASSLGLAGRNEQFF. The chain couples TRBV28 to TRBJ2-1; TRBD2 matches 12 bases. Trimming at V came to 3 bases and at J to 7 bases, leaving 4 bases not matched to a gene. Germline V gives CDR1 MDHEN, CDR2 SYDVKM. The CDR3 totals 15 residues.

This clonotype was observed a handful of times. At one end the junction does not follow the germline gene, possibly because of a read error. The chain combines TRBV7-7 with TRBJ2-1; TRBD2 matches 13 bases. This CDR3 spans 16 amino acids. CDR1 is SSHAT, CDR2 FNYEAQ, per germline (reference sequence). CDR3 coding DNA: TGTGCTAGCAGCTTGGCCAGACTAGCGGGGGGAAATGAGCAGTTCTTC. Translated: CASSLARLAGGNEQFF.

About this clonotype itself: This clone may be a read error of a much larger clone one base away. The gene calls are TRBV28 and TRBJ2-1, with D hard to call. The CDR3 runs 11 residues. V shed 8 bases and J shed 10 bases, with 12 bases lying between them. Germline V gene lookup returns CDR1 MDHEN and CDR2 SYDVKM. The CDR3 loop reads CASAASTEQFF. The CDR3 nucleotides read TGTGCCAGCGCTGCTTCCACAGAGCAGTTCTTC.